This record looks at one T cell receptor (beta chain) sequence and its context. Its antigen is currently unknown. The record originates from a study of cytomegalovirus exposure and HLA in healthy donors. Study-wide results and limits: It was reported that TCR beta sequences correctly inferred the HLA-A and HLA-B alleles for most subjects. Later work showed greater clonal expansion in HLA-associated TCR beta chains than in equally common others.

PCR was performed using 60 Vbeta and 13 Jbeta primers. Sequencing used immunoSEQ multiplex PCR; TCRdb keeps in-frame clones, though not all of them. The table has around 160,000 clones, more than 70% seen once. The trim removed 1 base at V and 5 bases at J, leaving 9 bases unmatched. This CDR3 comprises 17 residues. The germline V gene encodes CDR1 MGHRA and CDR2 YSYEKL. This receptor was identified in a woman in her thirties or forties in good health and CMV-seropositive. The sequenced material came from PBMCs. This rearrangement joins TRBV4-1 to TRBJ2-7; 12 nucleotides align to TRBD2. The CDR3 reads CASSQGGTSGPWDEQYF. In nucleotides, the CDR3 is TGCGCCAGCAGCCAAGGTGGGACTAGCGGGCCTTGGGACGAGCAGTACTTC.